The 3 T cell receptor beta chains below were found in one sample sequenced in a study of immune heterogeneity within non-small cell lung tumors. Template came from bulk tumor genomic DNA, at approximately 600 ng per sample. Collection of several biopsies per primary tumor, spaced far apart, took place during surgery. Before undergoing curative surgery, patients had newly diagnosed non-small cell lung cancer that was untreated. Multiplex PCR amplified TCR beta CDR3 with 32 V and 13 J primers. From the multiplex PCR reads, TCRdb called clonotypes with MiXCR, one entry per CDR3 protein. The data show tens of thousands of distinct CDR3 sequences, around 26% seen once. Sequenced sample: lung tumor tissue. The origin of the receptors is a middle-aged man with non-small cell lung cancer.

The chain is built from TRBV20-1 and TRBJ2-3, with 9 positions matching TRBD1. V shed 4 bases and J 3 bases; nucleotides not matched to a gene: 5. Germline values: CDR1 DFQATT, CDR2 SNEGSKA (reference sequence). This CDR3 has 14 residues. The CDR3 here is CSAIGQGWTDTQYF. For the CDR3, the DNA is TGCAGTGCTATAGGACAGGGGTGGACAGATACGCAGTATTTT.

The chain has TRBV12-3 or TRBV12-4 and TRBJ1-1; 8 nucleotides agree with TRBD1. V shed 2 bases, J shed 8 bases, and the junction held 1 base outside the gene matches. CDR3 length: 12 amino acids. The CDR3 loop is CASSLWDREAFF. For the CDR3, the DNA is TGTGCCAGCAGTTTATGGGACAGGGAAGCTTTCTTT.

The chain recombines TRBV19 with TRBJ2-7, with D perhaps given as TRBD1 or TRBD2 (7 bases each). Germline V gene data show CDR1 as LNHDA and CDR2 as SQIVND (reference sequence). V lost 6 bases and J lost 8, with 20 bases in between. The CDR3 spans 14 residues. This chain's CDR3 is CASSAGDRAYQQYF. DNA for the CDR3: TGTGCCAGTAGCGCGGGAGACAGGGCTTACCAGCAGTACTTC.